This TCR beta chain derives from a study of T cells in Graves' hyperthyroidism and ophthalmopathy. What was amplified from RNA transcripts were TCR beta CDR3 regions. TCR CDR3 regions were first amplified by RT-PCR with HTBI primers. MiXCR, applied by TCRdb to the multiplex PCR reads, yields one record per CDR3 protein. The table lists roughly 400,000 distinct CDR3 sequences, around 25% of them singletons. In its sample, this clonotype was seen a few times. The antigen remains unidentified. General study points: In the blood, most expanded thyroid clonotypes above 0.001 appeared as well.

The germline V gene encodes CDR1 DFQATT and CDR2 SNEGSKA (reference sequence). V was clipped by 6 bases and J by 5 bases, with 23 bases between them. The CDR3 sequence is 15 residues long. The sequenced material came from blood. The rearrangement joins TRBV20-1 to TRBJ2-7, with TRBD1 as a possible D gene (6 bases). The clonotype was recovered from a man aged 50 to 59 with Graves' hyperthyroidism. The CDR3 here is CSAESREDAGDEQYF. As DNA, the CDR3 is TGCAGTGCGGAATCGAGAGAGGACGCAGGGGACGAGCAGTACTTC.